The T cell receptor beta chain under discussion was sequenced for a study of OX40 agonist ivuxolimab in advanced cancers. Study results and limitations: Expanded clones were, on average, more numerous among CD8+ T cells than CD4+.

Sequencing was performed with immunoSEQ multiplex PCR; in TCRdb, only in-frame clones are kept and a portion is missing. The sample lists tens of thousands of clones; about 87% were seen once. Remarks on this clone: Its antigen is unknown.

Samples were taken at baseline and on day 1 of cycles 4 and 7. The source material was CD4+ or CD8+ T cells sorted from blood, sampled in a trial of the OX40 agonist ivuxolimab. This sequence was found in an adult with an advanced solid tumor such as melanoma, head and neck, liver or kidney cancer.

CDR3 residues: CASSALTGGGTEAFF. The CDR3 nucleotides read TGTGCCAGCAGTGCCCTTACAGGGGGTGGTACTGAAGCTTTCTTT. J is TRBJ1-1 and V is TRBV6-1; 8 bases fit TRBD1. CDR3 length: 15 residues. CDR1 MNHNS and CDR2 SASEGT come from the germline V gene. V dropped 4 bases and J dropped 5; count of bases not matched to a gene: 9.